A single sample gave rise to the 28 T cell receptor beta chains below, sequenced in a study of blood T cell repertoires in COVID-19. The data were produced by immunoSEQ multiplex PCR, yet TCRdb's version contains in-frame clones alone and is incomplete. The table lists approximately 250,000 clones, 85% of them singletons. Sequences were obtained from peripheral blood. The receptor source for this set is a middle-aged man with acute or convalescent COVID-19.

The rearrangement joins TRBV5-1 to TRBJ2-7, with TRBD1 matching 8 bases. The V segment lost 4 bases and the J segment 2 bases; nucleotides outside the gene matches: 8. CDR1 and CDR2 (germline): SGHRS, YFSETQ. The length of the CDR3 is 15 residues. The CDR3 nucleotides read TGCGCCAGCAGCCGAGGGACAGGCGAAACCTACGAGCAGTACTTC. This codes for CASSRGTGETYEQYF. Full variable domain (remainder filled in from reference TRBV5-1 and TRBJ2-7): KAGVTQTPRYLIKTRGQQVTLSCSPISGHRSVSWYQQTPGQGLQFLFEYFSETQRNKGNFPGRFSGRQFSNSRSEMNVSTLELGDSALYLCASSRGTGETYEQYFGPGTRLTVT.

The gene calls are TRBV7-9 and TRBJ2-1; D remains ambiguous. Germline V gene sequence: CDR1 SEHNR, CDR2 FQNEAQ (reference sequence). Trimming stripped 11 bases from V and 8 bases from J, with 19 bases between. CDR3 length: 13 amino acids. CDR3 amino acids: CASNPGRQHEQFF. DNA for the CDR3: TGTGCCTCAAACCCAGGTAGACAACATGAGCAGTTCTTC.

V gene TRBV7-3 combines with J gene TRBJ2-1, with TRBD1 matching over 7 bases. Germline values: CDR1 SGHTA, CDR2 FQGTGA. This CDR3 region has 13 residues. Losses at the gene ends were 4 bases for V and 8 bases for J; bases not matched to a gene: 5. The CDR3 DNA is TGTGCCAGCAGCTCGACAGGGAGCTATGAGCAGTTCTTC. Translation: CASSSTGSYEQFF.

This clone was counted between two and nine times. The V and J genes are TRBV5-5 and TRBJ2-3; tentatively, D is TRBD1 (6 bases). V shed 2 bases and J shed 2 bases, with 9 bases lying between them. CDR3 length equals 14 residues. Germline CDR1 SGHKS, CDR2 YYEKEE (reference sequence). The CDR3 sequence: CASSFQGTTDTQYF. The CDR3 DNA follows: TGTGCCAGCAGCTTTCAGGGGACCACAGATACGCAGTATTTT.

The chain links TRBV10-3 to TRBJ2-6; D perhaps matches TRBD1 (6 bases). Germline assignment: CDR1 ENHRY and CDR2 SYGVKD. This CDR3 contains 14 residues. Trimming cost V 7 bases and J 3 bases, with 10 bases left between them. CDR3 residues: CAINPGDGANVLTF. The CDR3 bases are TGTGCCATCAACCCAGGGGATGGGGCCAACGTCCTGACTTTC.

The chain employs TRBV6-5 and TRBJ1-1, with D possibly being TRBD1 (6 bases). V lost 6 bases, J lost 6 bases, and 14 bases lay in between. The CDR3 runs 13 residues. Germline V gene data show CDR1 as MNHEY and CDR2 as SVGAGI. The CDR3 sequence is CASRSRGSAEAFF. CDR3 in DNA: TGTGCCAGCAGGTCCAGGGGCAGTGCTGAAGCTTTCTTT.

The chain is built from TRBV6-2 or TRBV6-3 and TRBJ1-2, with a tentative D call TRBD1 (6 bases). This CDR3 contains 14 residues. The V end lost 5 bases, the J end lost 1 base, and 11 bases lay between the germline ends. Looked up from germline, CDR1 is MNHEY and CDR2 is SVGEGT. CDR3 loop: CASSTGQLNYGYTF. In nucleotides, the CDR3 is TGTGCCAGCAGTACCGGACAGCTTAACTATGGCTACACCTTC.

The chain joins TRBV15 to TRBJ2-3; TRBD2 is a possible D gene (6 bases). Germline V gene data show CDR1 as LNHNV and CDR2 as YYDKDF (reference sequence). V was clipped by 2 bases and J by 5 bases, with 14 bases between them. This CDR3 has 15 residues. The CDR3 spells CATSRRGIYGDTQYF. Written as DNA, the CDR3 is TGTGCCACCAGCAGACGGGGGATATATGGAGATACGCAGTATTTT.

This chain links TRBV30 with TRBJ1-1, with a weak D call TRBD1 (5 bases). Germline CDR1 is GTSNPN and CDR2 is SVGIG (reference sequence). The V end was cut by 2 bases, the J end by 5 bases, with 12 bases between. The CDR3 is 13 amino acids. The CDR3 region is CAWSQSRVTEAFF. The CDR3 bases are TGTGCCTGGAGTCAGTCCAGGGTAACTGAAGCTTTCTTT.

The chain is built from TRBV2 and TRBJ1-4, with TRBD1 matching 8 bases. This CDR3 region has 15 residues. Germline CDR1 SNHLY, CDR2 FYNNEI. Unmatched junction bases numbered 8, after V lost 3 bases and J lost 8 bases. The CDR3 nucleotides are TGTGCCAGCAGTGAGGCAGGGGGCGCGCAGGAAAAACTGTTTTTT. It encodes CASSEAGGAQEKLFF.

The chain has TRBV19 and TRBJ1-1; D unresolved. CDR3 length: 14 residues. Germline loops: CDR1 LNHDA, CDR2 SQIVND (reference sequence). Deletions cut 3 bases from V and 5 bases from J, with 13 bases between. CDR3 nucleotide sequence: TGTGCCAGTAGTATTCGGACGGGGAAAACTGAAGCTTTCTTT. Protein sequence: CASSIRTGKTEAFF.

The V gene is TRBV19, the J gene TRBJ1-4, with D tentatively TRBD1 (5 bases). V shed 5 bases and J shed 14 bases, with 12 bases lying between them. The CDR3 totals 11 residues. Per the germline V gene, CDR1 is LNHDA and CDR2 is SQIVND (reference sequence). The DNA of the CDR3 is TGTGCCAGTAGTCGGGACTTACGGCTGTTTTTT. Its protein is CASSRDLRLFF.

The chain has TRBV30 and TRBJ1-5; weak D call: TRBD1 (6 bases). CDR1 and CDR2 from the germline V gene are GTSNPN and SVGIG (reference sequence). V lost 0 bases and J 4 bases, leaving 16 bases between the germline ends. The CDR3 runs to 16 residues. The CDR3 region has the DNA TGTGCCTGGAGTGTACGGGGTCGGCAGGGGAATCAGCCCCAGCATTTT. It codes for CAWSVRGRQGNQPQHF.

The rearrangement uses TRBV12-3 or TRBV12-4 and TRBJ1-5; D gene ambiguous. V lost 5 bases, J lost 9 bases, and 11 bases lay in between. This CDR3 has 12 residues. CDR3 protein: CASSPLGRPQHF. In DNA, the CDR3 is TGTGCCAGCAGTCCCCTAGGGAGGCCCCAGCATTTT.

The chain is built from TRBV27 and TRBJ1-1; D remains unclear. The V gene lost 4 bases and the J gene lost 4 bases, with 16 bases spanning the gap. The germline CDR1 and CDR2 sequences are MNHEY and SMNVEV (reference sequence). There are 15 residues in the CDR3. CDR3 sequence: CASSYLRGSGTEAFF. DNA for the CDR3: TGTGCCAGCAGTTACCTCCGGGGATCGGGCACTGAAGCTTTCTTT.

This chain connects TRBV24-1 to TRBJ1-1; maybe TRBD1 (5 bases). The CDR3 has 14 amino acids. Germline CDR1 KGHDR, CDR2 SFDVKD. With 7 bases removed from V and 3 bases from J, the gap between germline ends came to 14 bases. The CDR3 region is CATRAGPRDTEAFF. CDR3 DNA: TGTGCCACCAGGGCGGGACCCAGGGACACTGAAGCTTTCTTT.

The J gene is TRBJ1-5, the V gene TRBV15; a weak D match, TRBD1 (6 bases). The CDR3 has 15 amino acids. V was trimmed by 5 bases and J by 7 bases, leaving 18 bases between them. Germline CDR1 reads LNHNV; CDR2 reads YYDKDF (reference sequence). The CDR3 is CATSLGRTAGQPQHF. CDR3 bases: TGTGCCACCAGCCTCGGCAGGACAGCGGGACAGCCCCAGCATTTT.

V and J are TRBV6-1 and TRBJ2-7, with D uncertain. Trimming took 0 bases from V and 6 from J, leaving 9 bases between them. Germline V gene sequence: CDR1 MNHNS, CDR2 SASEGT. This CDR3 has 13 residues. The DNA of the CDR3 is TGTGCCAGCAGTGAAGCGAGAAGTAGCGAGCAGTACTTC. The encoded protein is CASSEARSSEQYF.

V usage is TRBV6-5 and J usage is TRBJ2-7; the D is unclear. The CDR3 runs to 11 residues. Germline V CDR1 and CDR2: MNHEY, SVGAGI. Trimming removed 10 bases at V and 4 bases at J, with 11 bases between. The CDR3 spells CATKSRYEQYF. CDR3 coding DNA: TGTGCCACCAAGTCCCGGTACGAGCAGTACTTC.

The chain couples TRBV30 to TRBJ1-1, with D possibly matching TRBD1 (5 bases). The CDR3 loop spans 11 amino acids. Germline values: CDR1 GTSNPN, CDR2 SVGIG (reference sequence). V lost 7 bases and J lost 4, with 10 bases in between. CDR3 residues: CASGTGTEAFF. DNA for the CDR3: TGTGCCTCCGGGACTGGCACTGAAGCTTTCTTT.

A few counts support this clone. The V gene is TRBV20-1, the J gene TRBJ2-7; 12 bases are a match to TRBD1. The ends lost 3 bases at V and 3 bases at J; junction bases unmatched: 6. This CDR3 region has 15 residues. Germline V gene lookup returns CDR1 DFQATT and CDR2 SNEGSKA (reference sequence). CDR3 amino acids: CSASGDRGQSYEQYF. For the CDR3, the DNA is TGCAGTGCTAGTGGGGACAGGGGGCAAAGCTACGAGCAGTACTTC.

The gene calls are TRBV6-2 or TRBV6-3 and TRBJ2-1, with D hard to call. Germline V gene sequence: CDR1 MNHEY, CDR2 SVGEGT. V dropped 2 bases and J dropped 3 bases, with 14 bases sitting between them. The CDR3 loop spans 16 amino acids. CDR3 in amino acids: CASSYPHTKVYNEQFF. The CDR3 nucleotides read TGTGCCAGCAGTTACCCACACACGAAAGTCTACAATGAGCAGTTCTTC.

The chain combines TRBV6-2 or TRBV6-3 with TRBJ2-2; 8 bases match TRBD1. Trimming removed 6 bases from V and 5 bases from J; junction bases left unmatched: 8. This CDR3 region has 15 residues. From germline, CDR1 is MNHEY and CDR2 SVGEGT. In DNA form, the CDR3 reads TGTGCCAGCAGCCGTCCGCGGACAGGGACCGGGGAGCTGTTTTTT. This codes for CASSRPRTGTGELFF.

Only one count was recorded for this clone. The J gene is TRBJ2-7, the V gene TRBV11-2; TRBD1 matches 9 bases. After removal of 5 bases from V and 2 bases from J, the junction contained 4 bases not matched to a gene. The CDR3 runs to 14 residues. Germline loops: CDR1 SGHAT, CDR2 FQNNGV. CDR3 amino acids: CASSPGTGTYEQYF. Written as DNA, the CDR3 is TGTGCCAGCAGCCCCGGGACAGGGACCTACGAGCAGTACTTC. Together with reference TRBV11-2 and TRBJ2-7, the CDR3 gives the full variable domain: EAGVAQSPRYKIIEKRQSVAFWCNPISGHATLYWYQQILGQGPKLLIQFQNNGVVDDSQLPKDRFSAERLKGVDSTLKIQPAKLEDSAVYLCASSPGTGTYEQYFGPGTRLTVT.

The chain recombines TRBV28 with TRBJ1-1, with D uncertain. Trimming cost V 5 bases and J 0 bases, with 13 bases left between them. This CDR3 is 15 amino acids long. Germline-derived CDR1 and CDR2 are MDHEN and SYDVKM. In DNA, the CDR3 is TGTGCCAGCAGTCCCCCACGGGATTTGAACACTGAAGCTTTCTTT. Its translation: CASSPPRDLNTEAFF.

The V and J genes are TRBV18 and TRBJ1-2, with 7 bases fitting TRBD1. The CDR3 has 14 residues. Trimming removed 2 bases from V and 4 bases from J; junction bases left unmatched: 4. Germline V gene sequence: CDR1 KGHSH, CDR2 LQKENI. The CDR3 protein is CASSPTGDVYGYTF. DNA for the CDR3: TGTGCCAGCTCACCAACAGGGGACGTCTATGGCTACACCTTC.

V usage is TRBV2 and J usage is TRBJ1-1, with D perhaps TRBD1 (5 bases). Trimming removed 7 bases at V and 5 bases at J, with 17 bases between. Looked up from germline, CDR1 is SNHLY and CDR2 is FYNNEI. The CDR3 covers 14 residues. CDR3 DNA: TGTGCCAGCATCAAATCCCAGGGAGGGACTGAAGCTTTCTTT. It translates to CASIKSQGGTEAFF.

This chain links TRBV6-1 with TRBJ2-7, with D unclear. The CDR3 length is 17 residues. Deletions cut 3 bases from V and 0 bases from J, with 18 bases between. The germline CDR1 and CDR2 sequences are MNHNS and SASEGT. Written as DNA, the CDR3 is TGTGCCAGCAGTGATTTTAGTGGCAGGTCTCGCTCCTACGAGCAGTACTTC. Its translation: CASSDFSGRSRSYEQYF.